This T cell receptor beta chain was retrieved from a study of somatic mutations in cytotoxic T cells in rheumatoid arthritis. Study context: Including V beta1+ cells that were sequenced for TCRB, some T-cell populations stained with V beta antibodies were flow-sorted at nearly 100% purity.

The data were produced by immunoSEQ multiplex PCR, yet TCRdb's version contains in-frame clones alone and is incomplete. The table includes fewer than 40,000 clones, 80% to 85% detected once. General study points: In rheumatoid arthritis patients, unlike healthy controls, CD8+ clonality rose with age.

Isolation of CD4+ and CD8+ cells used positive magnetic bead selection, with purity checked by flow cytometry. This CDR3 is built from 14 residues. The ends were cut back, 1 base at V and 8 bases at J, with 12 bases in the middle. Germline CDR1 and CDR2: MNHNS and SASEGT. This clone was observed a few times. What it binds is not known. The chain couples TRBV6-1 to TRBJ2-1; D call uncertain. This TCR was sampled from an adult with rheumatoid arthritis. Specimen: CD8+ T cells sorted from blood. In DNA form, the CDR3 reads TGTGCCAGCAGTGAAGAGGACGCGACGGATGAGCAGTTCTTC. This translates into CASSEEDATDEQFF.